The rows below give T cell receptor beta chains drawn from one sample of a study of CD8+CD57+ T cells in acquired aplastic anemia. TCRdb re-derived calls from the reads in MiXCR, one entry per CDR3 protein. The sample lists approximately 180,000 distinct CDR3 sequences, roughly 60% occurring once. The specimen sequenced was sorted CD4+, CD8+, or CD8+CD57+ T cells (not recorded which) from PBMCs. All receptors come from a human donor with aplastic anemia. Each CDR3 is given with its conserved first and last residue. D genes are given only for firm matches. Expanded clones are given a class, and other clones once, few, many or no size at all.

j_call v_call clone_size d_call cdr3_aa cdr3_nt
TRBJ2-2 TRBV19 many NA CASSHRTTANTGELFF TGTGCCAGTAGTCATCGGACAACTGCGAACACCGGGGAGCTGTTTTTT
TRBJ2-3 TRBV19 NA NA CASSISRQAPDTQYF TGTGCCAGTAGTATAAGTCGACAGGCGCCAGATACGCAGTATTTT
TRBJ2-7 TRBV11-2 once NA CASSSPSPLGTYEQYF TGTGCCAGCAGCTCACCGTCCCCTCTAGGAACCTACGAGCAGTACTTC
TRBJ2-2 TRBV12-3/TRBV12-4 few NA CASSWGTGELFF TGTGCCAGCAGTTGGGGTACTGGGGAGCTGTTTTTT
TRBJ2-7 TRBV2 few TRBD1 CASRRDSYEQYF TGTGCCAGCAGAAGGGACAGCTACGAGCAGTACTTC
TRBJ1-1 TRBV7-2 NA NA CASSQQGRATEAFF TGTGCCAGCAGCCAACAGGGACGGGCCACTGAAGCTTTCTTT
TRBJ2-3 TRBV7-9 many TRBD1 CASSPRTGGRSDTQYF TGTGCCAGCAGCCCGAGGACAGGGGGAAGGTCAGATACGCAGTATTTT
TRBJ1-5 TRBV6-2/TRBV6-3 many TRBD1 CASRVRGQALNQPQHF TGTGCCAGCAGGGTAAGAGGACAGGCCCTCAATCAGCCCCAGCATTTT
TRBJ1-1 TRBV30 NA NA CAWQMNTEAFF TGTGCCTGGCAGATGAACACTGAAGCTTTCTTT
TRBJ2-7 TRBV25-1 NA TRBD2 CASRVPAGGPYEQYF TGTGCCAGCAGGGTCCCAGCGGGAGGGCCCTACGAGCAGTACTTC
TRBJ2-4 TRBV19 NA TRBD1 CASSRDRLAKNIQYF TGTGCCAGTAGTCGGGACAGGCTAGCCAAAAACATTCAGTACTTC
TRBJ2-5 TRBV7-9 NA NA CASSSRGAETQYF TGTGCCAGCAGCTCCAGGGGCGCCGAGACCCAGTACTTC
TRBJ2-7 TRBV20-1 NA NA CSATYRVVNEQYF TGCAGTGCAACATACAGGGTTGTGAACGAGCAGTACTTC
TRBJ1-1 TRBV7-2 NA NA CASSFAGESAEAFF TGTGCCAGCAGCTTTGCCGGGGAAAGCGCTGAAGCTTTCTTT
TRBJ1-1 TRBV7-8 many NA CASTSEENTEAFF TGTGCCAGCACCTCTGAGGAGAACACTGAAGCTTTCTTT
TRBJ2-3 TRBV20-1 NA NA CSVPAVADTQYF TGCAGTGTTCCGGCAGTCGCAGATACGCAGTATTTT
TRBJ2-1 TRBV20-1 NA NA CSARVWGSYNEQFF TGCAGTGCGCGGGTGTGGGGGTCCTACAATGAGCAGTTCTTC
TRBJ1-5 TRBV7-2 many TRBD1 CASSLGPGGSNQPQHF TGTGCCAGCAGCTTAGGTCCAGGGGGAAGCAATCAGCCCCAGCATTTT
TRBJ2-3 TRBV12-5 many NA CASGPPGPLGTDTQYF TGTGCTAGTGGTCCCCCAGGGCCTTTGGGCACAGATACGCAGTATTTT
TRBJ1-1 TRBV6-1 NA NA CASSEAPGRVAAFF TGTGCCAGCAGTGAAGCGCCTGGTCGGGTGGCAGCTTTCTTT
TRBJ2-3 TRBV7-6 many NA CASSRNGLRESTDTQYF TGTGCCAGCAGCCGGAACGGTTTGAGAGAGAGCACAGATACGCAGTATTTT
TRBJ1-3 TRBV10-2 NA NA CATRTSGSGNTIYF TGCGCCACTAGAACTTCAGGGTCTGGAAACACCATATATTTT